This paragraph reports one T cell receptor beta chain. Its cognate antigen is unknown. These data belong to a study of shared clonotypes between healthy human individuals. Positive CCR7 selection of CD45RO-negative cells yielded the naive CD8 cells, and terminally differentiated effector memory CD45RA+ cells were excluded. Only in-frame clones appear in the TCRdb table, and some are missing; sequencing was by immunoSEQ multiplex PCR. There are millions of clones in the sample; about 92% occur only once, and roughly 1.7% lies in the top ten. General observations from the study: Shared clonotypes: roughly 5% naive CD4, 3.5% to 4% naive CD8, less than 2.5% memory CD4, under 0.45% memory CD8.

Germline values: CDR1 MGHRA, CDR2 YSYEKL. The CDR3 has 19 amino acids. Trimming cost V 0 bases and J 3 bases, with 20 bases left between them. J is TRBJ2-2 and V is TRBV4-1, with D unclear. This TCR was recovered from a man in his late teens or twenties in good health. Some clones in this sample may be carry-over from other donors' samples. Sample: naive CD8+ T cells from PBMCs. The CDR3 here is CASSQEGLESTLYTGELFF. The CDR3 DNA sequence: TGCGCCAGCAGCCAAGAGGGATTAGAGTCGACTCTTTACACCGGGGAGCTGTTTTTT.